These T cell receptor beta chains were read from a single sample in a study of cytomegalovirus exposure and HLA in healthy donors. Profiled with immunoSEQ multiplex PCR; TCRdb holds only in-frame clones, not every one. This table has under 150,000 clones, approximately 9% appearing once. Sample: PBMCs. The receptors were sampled from a male donor in good health and CMV-seronegative. CDR3s include the opening cysteine and the closing phenylalanine or tryptophan. A D gene is named only where the DNA matches it firmly. Not every row has a clone size; where given, it reads once, few, many or a size class.

CDR3,DNA,V,D,size,J
CASSLSGREKLFF,TGTGCCAGCAGTTTAAGCGGAAGGGAAAAACTGTTTTTT,TRBV28,.,.,TRBJ1-4
CASSHGQNTEAFF,TGTGCCAGCAGCCACGGACAAAACACTGAAGCTTTCTTT,TRBV5-4,.,.,TRBJ1-1
CASSLGGTFSYTEAFF,TGTGCCAGCAGCTTGGGAGGGACATTTTCCTACACTGAAGCTTTCTTT,TRBV5-6,.,few,TRBJ1-1
CASSPSTGMYSPLHF,TGTGCCAGCAGTCCGTCGACAGGGATGTATTCACCCCTCCACTTT,TRBV25-1,TRBD1,.,TRBJ1-6
CASIPPDRSSGNTIYF,TGTGCCAGCATACCTCCGGACAGAAGCTCTGGAAACACCATATATTTT,TRBV19,.,many,TRBJ1-3
CASGSGTVFKNEQFF,TGTGCTAGTGGTTCCGGGACAGTCTTTAAGAATGAGCAGTTCTTC,TRBV12-5,TRBD1,few,TRBJ2-1
CASSVGTTQEAQYF,TGTGCCAGCAGCGTAGGCACTACCCAAGAGGCCCAGTACTTC,TRBV9,.,few,TRBJ2-5
CAWSLFSGNTIYF,TGTGCCTGGAGTCTATTCTCTGGAAACACCATATATTTT,TRBV30,.,.,TRBJ1-3
CASSDGQLSETQYF,TGTGCCAGCAGCGATGGACAGCTCTCGGAGACCCAGTACTTC,TRBV7-9,.,.,TRBJ2-5
CASSLRGGMDTQYF,TGTGCCAGCAGTTTACGAGGCGGGATGGATACGCAGTATTTT,TRBV28,.,.,TRBJ2-3
CASSGREGLDTGELFF,TGTGCCAGCAGCGGGCGGGAGGGCCTGGACACCGGGGAGCTGTTTTTT,TRBV7-2,TRBD2,few,TRBJ2-2
CASSPVGGFSSYEQYF,TGTGCCAGCAGTCCCGTAGGAGGGTTCAGCTCCTACGAGCAGTACTTC,TRBV28,.,.,TRBJ2-7
CASSLGDRGTEAFF,TGTGCCAGCAGCTTAGGGGACAGAGGTACTGAAGCTTTCTTT,TRBV7-9,TRBD1,.,TRBJ1-1
CASSPRGSGGWTDTQYF,TGTGCCAGCAGCCCCCGGGGGAGCGGGGGTTGGACAGATACGCAGTATTTT,TRBV7-2,TRBD2,few,TRBJ2-3
CASSLASGYGYTF,TGTGCCAGCAGCTTGGCCTCAGGGTACGGCTACACCTTC,TRBV5-4,.,few,TRBJ1-2
CASSLAQGIYEQYF,TGTGCCAGCAGCTTGGCCCAGGGGATCTACGAGCAGTACTTC,TRBV5-6,.,.,TRBJ2-7
CASSQVEGLSSGNTIYF,TGTGCCAGCAGCCAAGTGGAGGGCTTGAGCTCTGGAAACACCATATATTTT,TRBV4-2,.,few,TRBJ1-3
CASSQGTGGLTDTQYF,TGCGCCAGCAGCCAAGGGACAGGGGGTCTCACAGATACGCAGTATTTT,TRBV4-1,TRBD1,few,TRBJ2-3
CASSEGAGGHYNSPLHF,TGTGCCAGCAGTGAAGGGGCAGGGGGCCACTATAATTCACCCCTCCACTTT,TRBV25-1,TRBD1,few,TRBJ1-6
CASGLAGDTDTQYF,TGCGCCAGCGGGCTAGCGGGGGACACAGATACGCAGTATTTT,TRBV5-1,TRBD2,.,TRBJ2-3
CASSQGRPGGRPEAFF,TGTGCCAGCAGCCAGGGCCGACCGGGCGGGCGTCCTGAAGCTTTCTTT,TRBV4-2,.,.,TRBJ1-1
CASSIGWGSQFF,TGTGCCAGTAGTATCGGTTGGGGCAGCCAGTTCTTC,TRBV19,.,.,TRBJ2-1
CASSEGGQGWDEQYF,TGTGCCAGCAGTGAAGGGGGACAGGGGTGGGACGAGCAGTACTTC,TRBV6-1,TRBD1,.,TRBJ2-7
CASSQDSIGGGGYTF,TGCGCCAGCAGCCAAGACTCCATAGGGGGTGGAGGCTACACCTTC,TRBV4-3,.,.,TRBJ1-2
CASSWTQGIYGYTF,TGTGCCAGCAGCTGGACGCAGGGTATCTATGGCTACACCTTC,TRBV5-8,.,.,TRBJ1-2
CSVVGERERSTYYNEQFF,TGCAGCGTTGTTGGGGAGCGGGAGAGATCTACCTACTACAATGAGCAGTTCTTC,TRBV29-1,TRBD2,.,TRBJ2-1
CASSVDSNYEQYF,TGTGCCAGCAGCGTAGACAGCAACTACGAGCAGTACTTC,TRBV9,.,few,TRBJ2-7
CATRAASSTDTQYF,TGTGCCACCCGCGCGGCTTCCAGCACAGATACGCAGTATTTT,TRBV15,.,few,TRBJ2-3
CASSAGTSVDTQYF,TGTGCCAGCAGCGCCGGGACTAGTGTTGATACGCAGTATTTT,TRBV7-3,TRBD2,few,TRBJ2-3
CASSQTGTGLGYGYTF,TGTGCCAGCTCACAAACCGGGACAGGGCTCGGATATGGCTACACCTTC,TRBV18,TRBD1,few,TRBJ1-2
CAIEAGANYGYTF,TGTGCCATCGAGGCAGGGGCTAACTATGGCTACACCTTC,TRBV10-3,.,few,TRBJ1-2
CASSSGGVSEQYF,TGTGCCAGCAGTTCCGGCGGGGTGTCCGAGCAGTACTTC,TRBV28,.,few,TRBJ2-7
CASSFERSTSEQYF,TGTGCCAGCAGCTTTGAAAGGAGTACAAGCGAGCAGTACTTC,TRBV5-6,.,few,TRBJ2-7
CASSLSGGAGETQYF,TGTGCCAGCAGCTTAAGCGGGGGGGCCGGGGAGACCCAGTACTTC,TRBV5-4,TRBD2,.,TRBJ2-5
CASSLSDSNTEAFF,TGTGCCAGCAGCTTATCCGACAGTAACACTGAAGCTTTCTTT,TRBV7-9,.,few,TRBJ1-1
CASSQDALAGGQETQYF,TGTGCCAGCAGCCAAGATGCACTAGCGGGGGGGCAAGAGACCCAGTACTTC,TRBV4-2,TRBD2,few,TRBJ2-5
CASSRRLAGGRTDTQYF,TGTGCCAGCAGCCGTCGACTAGCGGGGGGGAGGACAGATACGCAGTATTTT,TRBV5-6,TRBD2,.,TRBJ2-3
CASSLGHGYTF,TGTGCCAGTAGTCTTGGCCATGGCTACACCTTC,TRBV19,.,.,TRBJ1-2
CASSFLTGELFF,TGTGCCAGCAGCTTTTTAACCGGGGAGCTGTTTTTT,TRBV7-3,.,few,TRBJ2-2
CASSEYRGVGQETQYF,TGTGCCAGCAGTGAATATCGCGGGGTCGGCCAAGAGACCCAGTACTTC,TRBV25-1,.,.,TRBJ2-5
CASSRPGQGGEQYF,TGTGCCAGCAGCCGACCGGGACAGGGTGGCGAGCAGTACTTC,TRBV7-2,TRBD1,.,TRBJ2-7
CASSLAEGQLGGYTF,TGTGCCAGCAGCTTAGCGGAGGGACAGTTGGGAGGCTACACCTTC,TRBV7-9,TRBD1,.,TRBJ1-2
CASSPSFLANYGYTF,TGTGCCAGCAGCCCCTCATTTTTAGCTAACTATGGCTACACCTTC,TRBV7-2,.,.,TRBJ1-2